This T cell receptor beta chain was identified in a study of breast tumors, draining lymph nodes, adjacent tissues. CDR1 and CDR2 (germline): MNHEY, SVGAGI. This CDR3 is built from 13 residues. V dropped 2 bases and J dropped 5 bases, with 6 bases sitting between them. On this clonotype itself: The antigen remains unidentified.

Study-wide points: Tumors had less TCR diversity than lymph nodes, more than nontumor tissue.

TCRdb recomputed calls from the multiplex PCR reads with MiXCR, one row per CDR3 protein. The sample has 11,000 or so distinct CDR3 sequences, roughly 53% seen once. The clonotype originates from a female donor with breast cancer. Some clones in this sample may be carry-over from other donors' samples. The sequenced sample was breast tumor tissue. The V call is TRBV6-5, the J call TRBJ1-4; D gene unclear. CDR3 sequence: CASSYRGNEKLFF. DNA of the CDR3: TGTGCCAGCAGTTACAGAGGGAATGAAAAACTGTTTTTT.